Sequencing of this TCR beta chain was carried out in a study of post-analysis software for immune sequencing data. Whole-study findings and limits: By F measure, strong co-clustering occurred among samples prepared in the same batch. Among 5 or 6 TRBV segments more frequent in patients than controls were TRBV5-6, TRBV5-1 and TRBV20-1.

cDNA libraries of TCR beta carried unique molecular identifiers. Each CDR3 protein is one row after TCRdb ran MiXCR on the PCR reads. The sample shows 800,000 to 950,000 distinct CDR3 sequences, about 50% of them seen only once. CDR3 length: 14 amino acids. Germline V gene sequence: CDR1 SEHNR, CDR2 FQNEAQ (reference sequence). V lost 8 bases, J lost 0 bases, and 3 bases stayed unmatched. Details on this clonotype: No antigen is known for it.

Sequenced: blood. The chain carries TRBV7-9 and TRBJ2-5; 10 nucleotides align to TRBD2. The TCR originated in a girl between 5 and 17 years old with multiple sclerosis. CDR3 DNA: TGTGCCAGCCGGACTAGCGGAGACCAAGAGACCCAGTACTTC. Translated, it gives CASRTSGDQETQYF.